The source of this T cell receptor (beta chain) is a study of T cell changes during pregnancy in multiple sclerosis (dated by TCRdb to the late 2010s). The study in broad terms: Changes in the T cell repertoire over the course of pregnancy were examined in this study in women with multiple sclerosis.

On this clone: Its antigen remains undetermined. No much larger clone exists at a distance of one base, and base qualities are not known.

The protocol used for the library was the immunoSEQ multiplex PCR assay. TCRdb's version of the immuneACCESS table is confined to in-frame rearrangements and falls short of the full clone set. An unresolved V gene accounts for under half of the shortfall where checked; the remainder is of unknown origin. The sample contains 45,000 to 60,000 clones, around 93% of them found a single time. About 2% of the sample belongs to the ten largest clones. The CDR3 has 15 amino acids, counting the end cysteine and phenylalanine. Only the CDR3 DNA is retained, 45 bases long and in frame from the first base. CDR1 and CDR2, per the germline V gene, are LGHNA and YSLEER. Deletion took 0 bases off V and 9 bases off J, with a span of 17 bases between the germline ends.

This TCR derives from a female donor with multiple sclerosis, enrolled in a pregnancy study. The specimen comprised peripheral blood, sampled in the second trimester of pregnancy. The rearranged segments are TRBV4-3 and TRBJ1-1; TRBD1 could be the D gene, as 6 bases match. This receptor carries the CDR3 CASSQDRGGQFKAFF. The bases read TGCGCCAGCAGCCAAGATCGCGGGGGGCAGTTTAAAGCTTTCTTT.